This TCR beta chain was recorded in a study of identical twins. Study-wide points: With abundant cord blood beta clonotypes, insertions were fewer; memory repertoires showed no such pattern. Zero-insertion findings could be partly confounded by invariant cells (MAIT and iNKT cells). Twin pairs had excess sharing that was weaker in beta out-of-frame sequences.

The V gene lost 0 bases and the J gene lost 0 bases, with 3 bases spanning the gap. The CDR3 has 14 amino acids. Germline V gene lookup returns CDR1 LNHNV and CDR2 YYDKDF (reference sequence). Each CDR3 protein gets one entry after TCRdb re-called the 5' RACE reads with MiXCR. The sample includes some 1,600,000 distinct CDR3 sequences, roughly 35% of them seen just once. Comments on this clonotype: Its target is unknown.

The TCR originated in a newborn girl in good health. Material: cord blood. V gene TRBV15 combines with J gene TRBJ1-3; D unclear. The chain's CDR3 is CATSRDHSGNTIYF. CDR3 DNA: TGTGCCACCAGCAGAGACCACTCTGGAAACACCATATATTTT.